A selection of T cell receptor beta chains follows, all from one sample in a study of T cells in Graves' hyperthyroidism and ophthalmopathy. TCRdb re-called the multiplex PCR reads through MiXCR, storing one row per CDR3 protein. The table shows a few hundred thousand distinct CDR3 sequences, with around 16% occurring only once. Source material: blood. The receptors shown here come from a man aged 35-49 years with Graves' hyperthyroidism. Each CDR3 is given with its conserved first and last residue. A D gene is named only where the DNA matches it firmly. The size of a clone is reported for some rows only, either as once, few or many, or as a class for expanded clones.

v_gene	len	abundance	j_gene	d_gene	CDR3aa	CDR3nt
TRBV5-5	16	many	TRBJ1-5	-	CASSRGPGASNQPQHF	TGTGCCAGCAGCCGGGGCCCGGGGGCGAGCAATCAGCCCCAGCATTTT
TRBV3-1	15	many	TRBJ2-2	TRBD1	CASSLTGTGFGELFF	TGTGCCAGCAGCCTTACCGGGACAGGATTCGGGGAGCTGTTTTTT
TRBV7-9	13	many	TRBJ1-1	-	CASRPGEVTEAFF	TGTGCCAGCAGACCCGGGGAAGTCACTGAAGCTTTCTTT
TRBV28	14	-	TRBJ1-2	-	CASSSMRGAYGYTF	TGTGCCAGCAGTTCCATGCGAGGAGCCTATGGCTACACCTTC
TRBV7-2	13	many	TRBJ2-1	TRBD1	CASSYLQGNEQFF	TGTGCCAGCAGCTACCTACAGGGGAATGAGCAGTTCTTC
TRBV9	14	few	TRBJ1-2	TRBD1	CASSARGQGYGYTF	TGTGCCAGCAGCGCTCGGGGACAGGGCTATGGCTACACCTTC
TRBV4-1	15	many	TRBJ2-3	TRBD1	CASSQGTGDTDTQYF	TGCGCCAGCAGCCAAGGGACAGGGGACACAGATACGCAGTATTTT
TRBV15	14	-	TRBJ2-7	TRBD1	CAVRGSGTGHEQYF	TGTGCCGTCCGGGGCTCCGGGACAGGCCACGAGCAGTACTTC
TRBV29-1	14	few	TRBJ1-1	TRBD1	CSVEDGQGDTEAFF	TGCAGCGTTGAAGATGGACAGGGGGACACTGAAGCTTTCTTT
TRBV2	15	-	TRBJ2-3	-	CASSLDPLSTDTQYF	TGTGCCAGCAGCCTGGACCCGCTAAGCACAGATACGCAGTATTTT
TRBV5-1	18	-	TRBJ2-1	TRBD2	CASSDGQGWLAGGNEQFF	TGCGCCAGCAGCGACGGACAGGGGTGGCTAGCGGGGGGCAATGAGCAGTTCTTC
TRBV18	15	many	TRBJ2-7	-	CASSPGQGGFYEQYF	TGTGCCAGCTCACCTGGGCAGGGCGGTTTCTACGAGCAGTACTTC
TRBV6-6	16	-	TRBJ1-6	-	CASSYLAGSWNSPLHF	TGTGCCAGCAGTTACTTGGCAGGGTCCTGGAATTCACCCCTCCACTTT
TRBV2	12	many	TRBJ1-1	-	CASSKQGTEAFF	TGTGCCAGCAGTAAACAGGGCACTGAAGCTTTCTTT
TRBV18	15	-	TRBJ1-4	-	CASSPREGAYEKLFF	TGTGCCAGCTCACCACGGGAAGGGGCTTATGAAAAACTGTTTTTT
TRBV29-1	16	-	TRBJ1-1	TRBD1	CSVEGAYGQGAAEAFF	TGCAGCGTTGAGGGGGCCTATGGACAGGGGGCCGCTGAAGCTTTCTTT
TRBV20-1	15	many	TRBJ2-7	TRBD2	CSASDSGRWASEQYF	TGCAGTGCTAGCGATAGCGGGCGCTGGGCCTCCGAGCAGTACTTC
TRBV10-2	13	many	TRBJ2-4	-	CASSEEGGNIQYF	TGCGCCAGCAGTGAGGAGGGAGGAAACATTCAGTACTTC
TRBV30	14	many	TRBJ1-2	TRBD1	CAWSPPGQGYGYTF	TGTGCCTGGAGCCCCCCGGGACAGGGATATGGCTACACCTTC
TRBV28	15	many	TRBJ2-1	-	CASSRDRSSYNEQFF	TGTGCCAGCAGCCGAGACAGGAGCTCCTACAATGAGCAGTTCTTC
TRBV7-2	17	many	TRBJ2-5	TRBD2	CASSLGTSGEIEETQYF	TGTGCCAGCAGCTTAGGAACTAGCGGGGAGATCGAAGAGACCCAGTACTTC
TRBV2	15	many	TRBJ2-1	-	CASSAGTLTYNEQFF	TGTGCCAGCAGTGCCGGGACCTTAACCTACAATGAGCAGTTCTTC
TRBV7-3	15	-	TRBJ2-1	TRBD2	CASSSTSGGEGEQFF	TGTGCCAGCAGCTCGACTAGCGGAGGGGAGGGTGAGCAGTTCTTC
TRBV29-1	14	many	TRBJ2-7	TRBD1	CSVVVQGAEREQYF	TGCAGCGTTGTTGTACAGGGGGCTGAGAGGGAGCAGTACTTC
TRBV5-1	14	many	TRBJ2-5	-	CASSTPSTGKTQYF	TGCGCCAGCAGCACACCCTCGACAGGAAAGACCCAGTACTTC
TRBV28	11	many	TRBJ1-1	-	CASTLIGEAFF	TGTGCCAGCACCCTTATCGGAGAAGCTTTCTTT
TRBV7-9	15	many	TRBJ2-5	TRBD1	CASSTRDRATETQYF	TGTGCCAGCAGCACGCGGGACAGGGCGACGGAGACCCAGTACTTC
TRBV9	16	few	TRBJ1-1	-	CASSVVPGTPDTEAFF	TGTGCCAGCAGCGTAGTCCCCGGGACACCAGACACTGAAGCTTTCTTT
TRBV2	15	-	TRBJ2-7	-	CASRLRGAGEGEQYF	TGTGCCAGCCGGTTAAGGGGAGCGGGTGAAGGCGAGCAGTACTTC
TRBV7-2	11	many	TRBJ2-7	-	CASSPAYEQYF	TGTGCCAGCAGCCCAGCCTACGAGCAGTACTTC
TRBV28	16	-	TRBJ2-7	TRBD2	CASSLLAGGTLYEQYF	TGTGCCAGCAGCTTATTAGCGGGGGGAACCCTCTACGAGCAGTACTTC
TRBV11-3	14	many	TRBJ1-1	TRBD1	CASSFSGGGTEAFF	TGTGCCAGCAGCTTTTCAGGGGGAGGAACTGAAGCTTTCTTT
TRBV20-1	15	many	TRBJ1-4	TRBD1	CSARTSGTAGEKLFF	TGCAGTGCTAGGACCTCCGGGACAGCAGGTGAAAAACTGTTTTTT
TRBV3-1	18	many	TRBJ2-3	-	CASSQDHGGPKNRDTQYF	TGTGCCAGCAGCCAAGATCACGGGGGACCCAAGAATCGAGATACGCAGTATTTT
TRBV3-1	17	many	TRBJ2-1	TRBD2	CASSQDTSGGHNNEQFF	TGTGCCAGCAGCCAAGACACTAGCGGGGGCCACAACAATGAGCAGTTCTTC
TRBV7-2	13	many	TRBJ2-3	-	CASSLQPADTQYF	TGTGCCAGCAGCTTACAGCCCGCAGATACGCAGTATTTT
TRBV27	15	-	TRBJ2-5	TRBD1	CASSRGTGRQETQYF	TGTGCCAGCAGTCGGGGGACAGGGAGGCAAGAGACCCAGTACTTC
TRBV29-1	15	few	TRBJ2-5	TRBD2	CSVRGLAGAWETQYF	TGCAGCGTTCGAGGACTAGCGGGGGCCTGGGAGACCCAGTACTTC
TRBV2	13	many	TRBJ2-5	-	CASNRLVFETQYF	TGTGCCAGCAACCGACTAGTTTTTGAGACCCAGTACTTC